Below are 27 T cell receptor beta chains sequenced from a single sample in a study of regulatory T cells in long-lasting Graves disease (dated by TCRdb to about 2021). In light of the paper, this sample's time point label describes: newly diagnosed GD, antithyroid drugs for less than 3 months. For both TCR sequencing and RNA sequencing, RNA was extracted from PBMCs using TRIzol. Libraries were constructed by multiplex PCR. The run used an Illumina HiSeq 4000. TCR beta libraries were built with iRepertoire HTBI primers and Arm-PCR amplification of CDR3 regions. TCRdb applied fastp at Q25 and MiXCR to the public reads, then kept only in-frame beta chains. Duplicate CDR3 protein sequences are folded into a single record with the most common DNA and genes. In this sample the table shows approximately 400,000 distinct CDR3 sequences, 15% to 17% of which occur a single time. 22% of the sample comes from the top ten.

Material: peripheral blood mononuclear cells (PBMCs), obtained at new diagnosis, from a patient treated with antithyroid drugs. The source of these receptors is a female donor with Graves disease.

In this sample, this clonotype turned up many times. The gene calls are TRBV5-1 and TRBJ1-5; 8 bases map to TRBD1. Germline assignment: CDR1 SGHRS and CDR2 YFSETQ. After removal of 4 bases from V and 5 bases from J, the junction contained 5 bases not matched to a gene. The CDR3 totals 14 residues. CDR3 in DNA: TGCGCCAGCAGCCGAGCAGGGGGCGATCAGCCCCAGCATTTT. Its protein product is CASSRAGGDQPQHF.

This clonotype was detected ten times or more. V and J are TRBV6-2 or TRBV6-3 and TRBJ2-5; 11 bases fit TRBD2. After removal of 0 bases from V and 2 bases from J, the junction contained 8 bases not matched to a gene. Germline CDR1 MNHEY, CDR2 SVGEGT. The CDR3 totals 18 residues. The CDR3 bases are TGTGCCAGCAGTTACTCGGTTGTAGCGGGGGGGCGTCAAGAGACCCAGTACTTC. It specifies CASSYSVVAGGRQETQYF.

This clonotype was observed at least ten times. The chain recombines TRBV4-1 with TRBJ1-5; 10 bases fit TRBD1. The CDR3 contains 16 residues. Germline lookup yields CDR1 MGHRA and CDR2 YSYEKL. Losses at the gene ends were 3 bases for V and 3 bases for J; bases not matched to a gene: 5. The CDR3 protein is CASSQPTGGNNQPQHF. The CDR3 region has the DNA TGCGCCAGCAGCCAGCCGACAGGGGGCAACAATCAGCCCCAGCATTTT.

This clonotype was counted ten times or more. The J gene is TRBJ1-1, the V gene TRBV10-2, with D possibly TRBD1 on 5 matching bases. The ends were cut back, 9 bases at V and 1 base at J, with 15 bases in the middle. Germline V gene lookup returns CDR1 WSHSY and CDR2 SAAADI. This CDR3 spans 14 amino acids. The CDR3 DNA sequence: TGCGCCAGGGGGGGTAGACAAACGAACACTGAAGCTTTCTTT. Encoded protein: CARGGRQTNTEAFF.

In this sample, this clonotype turned up many times. The V gene is TRBV2, the J gene TRBJ1-5; possible D gene TRBD1, 5 bases. The germline V gene has CDR1 SNHLY and CDR2 FYNNEI. CDR3 length equals 14 residues. V was clipped by 4 bases and J by 6 bases, with 13 bases between them. DNA for the CDR3: TGTGCCAGCAGTGGGGAAGGGGCAGGTCAGCCCCAGCATTTT. It codes for CASSGEGAGQPQHF.

This clonotype was counted at least ten times. This chain connects TRBV27 to TRBJ2-1; D may be TRBD2 (7 bases). The CDR3 extends over 16 amino acids. Trimming took off 8 bases at V and 4 bases at J, with 21 bases between the two ends. Germline loops: CDR1 MNHEY, CDR2 SMNVEV (reference sequence). CDR3 sequence reads: CASGVQGTKLYNEQFF. Here the CDR3 DNA reads TGTGCCAGCGGTGTGCAGGGGACTAAGCTTTACAATGAGCAGTTCTTC.

The J gene is TRBJ2-7, the V gene TRBV27; weak D call: TRBD2 (6 bases). Germline V gene data show CDR1 as MNHEY and CDR2 as SMNVEV (reference sequence). Trimming took off 5 bases at V and 5 bases at J, with 19 bases between the two ends. This CDR3 contains 15 residues. CDR3 region: CASSQSRLVPNEQYF. CDR3 DNA sequence: TGTGCCAGCAGTCAAAGCCGACTAGTTCCCAACGAGCAGTACTTC.

This clonotype was recorded at least ten times. V usage is TRBV27 and J usage is TRBJ2-6; D is unresolved. There are 16 residues in the CDR3. V shed 8 bases and J shed 4 bases, with 18 bases lying between them. The germline CDR1 and CDR2 sequences are MNHEY and SMNVEV (reference sequence). The CDR3 loop is CASSPIGHSGANVLTF. The CDR3 DNA is TGTGCCAGCTCTCCGATAGGGCATTCCGGGGCCAACGTCCTGACTTTC.

This clonotype was seen at least ten times. This sequence joins TRBV10-3 and TRBJ2-1; TRBD1 aligns across 7 bases. The CDR3 contains 19 residues. The J segment lost 10 bases and the V segment lost 3 bases, leaving 24 bases of the junction unmatched. From germline, CDR1 is ENHRY and CDR2 SYGVKD. The CDR3 spells CAISDLTGNDRAGWGEQFF. The CDR3 DNA reads as TGTGCCATCAGTGATTTGACAGGGAACGACCGAGCTGGTTGGGGCGAGCAGTTCTTC.

This clonotype was detected ten times or more. The rearrangement uses TRBV28 and TRBJ1-1, with D unclear. The CDR3 is made up of 14 amino acids. Germline V gene sequence: CDR1 MDHEN, CDR2 SYDVKM. The ends were cut back, 7 bases at V and 7 bases at J, with 19 bases in the middle. The CDR3: CASTKPAGALEAFF. The CDR3, as DNA: TGTGCCAGCACTAAACCCGCAGGCGCCCTTGAAGCTTTCTTT.

V and J are TRBV5-1 and TRBJ2-3, with 9 positions matching TRBD1. Trimming cost V 7 bases and J 5 bases; bases outside gene matches: 8. The CDR3 totals 14 residues. The germline CDR1 and CDR2 sequences are SGHRS and YFSETQ. The CDR3 sequence: CASRDRGVEDTQYF. The CDR3 region has the DNA TGCGCCAGCCGCGACAGGGGGGTTGAAGATACGCAGTATTTT.

This clonotype was observed many times. This rearrangement joins TRBV30 to TRBJ1-1, with D tentatively TRBD1 (5 bases). Germline V gene lookup returns CDR1 GTSNPN and CDR2 SVGIG (reference sequence). Trimming pared 3 bases from V and 0 bases from J, leaving 8 bases between. This CDR3 is 13 amino acids long. The CDR3: CAWSDRLNTEAFF. CDR3 coding DNA: TGTGCCTGGAGCGACAGACTGAACACTGAAGCTTTCTTT.

This sequence joins TRBV9 and TRBJ1-3, with a tentative D call TRBD1 (6 bases). In germline, CDR1 is SGDLS, CDR2 YYNGEE. CDR3 size: 16 residues. With 1 base removed from V and 1 base from J, the gap between germline ends came to 12 bases. The DNA of the CDR3 is TGTGCCAGCAGCGTATTGTCAGGGGAGTCTGGAAACACCATATATTTT. It is translated as CASSVLSGESGNTIYF. The full variable domain, its missing parts supplied by reference TRBV9 and TRBJ1-3, is DSGVTQTPKHLITATGQRVTLRCSPRSGDLSVYWYQQSLDQGLQFLIQYYNGEERAKGNILERFSAQQFPDLHSELNLSSLELGDSALYFCASSVLSGESGNTIYFGEGSWLTVV.

The sample holds many counts of this clonotype. The rearrangement uses TRBV6-5 and TRBJ1-1; the match to TRBD1 covers 7 bases. J was trimmed by 4 bases and V by 5 bases; bases with no gene match: 13. The CDR3 sequence is 16 residues long. CDR1 and CDR2 from the germline V gene are MNHEY and SVGAGI. The CDR3 DNA reads TGTGCCAGCAGTCACTTACCGGGAACAGGGGTCACTGAAGCTTTCTTT. Translated: CASSHLPGTGVTEAFF.

This clonotype was seen just once. The rearrangement joins TRBV20-1 to TRBJ1-5, with TRBD1 matching 8 bases. V was pared by 5 bases and J by 2 bases, with 5 bases of the junction left unmatched. From germline, CDR1 is DFQATT and CDR2 SNEGSKA (reference sequence). The CDR3 covers 14 residues. The CDR3 loop is CSAGGQGGNQPQHF. The DNA for the CDR3 is TGCAGTGCTGGAGGACAGGGAGGCAATCAGCCCCAGCATTTT.

This clonotype occurred many times. The J gene is TRBJ1-1, the V gene TRBV20-1; 9 bases agree with TRBD1. This CDR3 is built from 14 residues. From germline, CDR1 is DFQATT and CDR2 SNEGSKA (reference sequence). V lost 6 bases and J lost 4; bases outside the gene matches: 9. CDR3 residues: CSARGQGGSTEAFF. The CDR3 DNA reads TGCAGTGCCAGGGGACAGGGCGGGAGCACTGAAGCTTTCTTT.

On this clonotype itself: An end of the junction does not agree with germline; a read error may underlie this. V gene TRBV6-2 or TRBV6-3 combines with J gene TRBJ1-4; 9 bases map to TRBD1. CDR1 and CDR2 (germline): MNHEY, SVGEGT. The CDR3 is made up of 19 amino acids. Here the CDR3 DNA reads TGTGCCAGCAGTCACTCAGCCGGTCGACAGGGGGCAACTAATGAAAAACTGTTTTTT. It encodes CASSHSAGRQGATNEKLFF.

This clonotype was seen repeatedly, ten times or more. The V gene is TRBV28, the J gene TRBJ1-5, with D maybe TRBD1 (6 bases). Germline V CDR1 and CDR2: MDHEN, SYDVKM. V was cut by 5 bases and J by 2 bases, with 13 bases left in between. This CDR3 is 15 amino acids long. The CDR3 sequence: CASSRGRGGNQPQHF. The DNA of the CDR3 is TGTGCCAGCAGTCGCGGCAGGGGAGGCAATCAGCCCCAGCATTTT.

For this clonotype: A junction boundary mismatches the germline segment, possibly from a read error. This rearrangement joins TRBV5-1 to TRBJ2-1; tentative D call: TRBD2 (7 bases). Germline CDR1 SGHRS, CDR2 YFSETQ. CDR3 length: 15 residues. CDR3 coding DNA: TGCGCCAGCAGCTTGGGGGGGGGCGCCTACAATGAGCAGCTCTTC. It is translated as CASSLGGGAYNEQLF.

This clonotype was observed a few times. The V call is TRBV10-3, the J call TRBJ1-1, with 8 bases matching TRBD1. V gave up 10 bases and J gave up 4 bases; unmatched junction bases: 14. This CDR3 contains 15 residues. Per the germline V gene, CDR1 is ENHRY and CDR2 is SYGVKD. The CDR3 nucleotides read TGTGCCACGGGAGGGACAGGCCACCGGGGCACTGAAGCTTTCTTT. Protein sequence: CATGGTGHRGTEAFF.

There are a few counts of this clonotype. This chain links TRBV7-6 with TRBJ2-3; the D call may be TRBD1 or TRBD2 (5 bases each). Between the trimmed V and J ends, which lost 4 bases and 4 bases, there was a span of 27 bases. There are 19 residues in the CDR3. The germline V gene encodes CDR1 SGHVS and CDR2 FNYEAQ. DNA for the CDR3: TGTGCCAGCAGCTCGCCGGGACCGCATGACCCGCGTGGGTCAGATACGCAGTATTTT. It specifies CASSSPGPHDPRGSDTQYF.

This sequence joins TRBV10-2 and TRBJ2-1; 9 bases line up with TRBD1. The CDR3 contains 14 residues. CDR1 and CDR2 (germline): WSHSY, SAAADI. J gave up 9 bases and V 6 bases, and 9 bases lay outside the gene matches. The CDR3 DNA reads as TGCGCCAGCAGCCGGGACAGGGAGTTCAGTGAGCAGTTCTTC. Its translation is CASSRDREFSEQFF.

This clonotype was counted many times. This CDR3 reads CASSLSQYLQLDGYTF. The CDR3 DNA sequence: TGTGCCAGCAGTTTGTCTCAGTACCTTCAACTGGATGGCTACACCTTC. The chain is built from TRBV12-3 or TRBV12-4 and TRBJ1-2; D is unresolved. Trimming pared 3 bases from V and 6 bases from J, leaving 20 bases between. The CDR3 length is 16 residues.

There are many counts of this clonotype. This chain uses TRBV20-1 with TRBJ2-7; D is unclear. CDR3 size: 11 residues. Trimming pared 3 bases from V and 6 bases from J, leaving 9 bases between. Germline V gene sequence: CDR1 DFQATT, CDR2 SNEGSKA (reference sequence). CDR3 DNA: TGCAGTGCTAGGGTCTTTGGCGAGCAGTACTTC. It codes for CSARVFGEQYF.

This clonotype was counted many times. V usage is TRBV6-1 and J usage is TRBJ1-1; 7 positions match TRBD1. J was trimmed by 3 bases and V by 2 bases; bases with no gene match: 18. The CDR3 length is 19 residues. Germline CDR1 is MNHNS and CDR2 is SASEGT. For the CDR3, the DNA is TGTGCCAGCAGTGAATCTTTGGTGGTGGGACAGCCCGGGGACACTGAAGCTTTCTTT. It codes for CASSESLVVGQPGDTEAFF.

The table lists this clonotype with many counts. V gene TRBV5-5 combines with J gene TRBJ1-2; 9 nucleotides match TRBD1. Germline trimming cut 4 bases from V and 6 bases from J; bases unmatched to any gene: 7. The CDR3 spans 14 residues. Germline values: CDR1 SGHKS, CDR2 YYEKEE (reference sequence). CDR3 nucleotides: TGTGCCAGCAGCCTCCGGACAGGGGTGGATGGCTACACCTTC. Translation: CASSLRTGVDGYTF. Together with reference TRBV5-5 and TRBJ1-2, the CDR3 gives the full variable domain: DAGVTQSPTHLIKTRGQQVTLRCSPISGHKSVSWYQQVLGQGPQFIFQYYEKEERGRGNFPDRFSARQFPNYSSELNVNALLLGDSALYLCASSLRTGVDGYTFGSGTRLTVV.

This chain uses TRBV19 with TRBJ2-2; 7 nucleotides align to TRBD2. The CDR3 consists of 16 residues. Per germline, CDR1 LNHDA and CDR2 SQIVND (reference sequence). The trim removed 3 bases at V and 3 bases at J, leaving 7 bases unmatched. CDR3 loop: CASSIGGRGYTGELFF. DNA for the CDR3: TGTGCCAGTAGTATCGGGGGGAGAGGCTACACCGGGGAGCTGTTTTTT.